What follows describes a single T cell receptor beta chain. What it recognizes is unknown. Time point given: patch test 1, 2 weeks after DPC sensitization. Treatment noted: therapeutic diphenylcyclopropenone sensitization with weekly scalp DPC. Blood, whole and unfractionated, served as the source for total RNA extraction. The V gene's germline CDR1 is LNHDA and CDR2 SQIVND (reference sequence). Trimming stripped 0 bases from V and 3 bases from J, with 6 bases between. This CDR3 has 14 amino acids. The sample originates from a study of human T cells and chemical hapten exposure. Study conclusions and caveats: Alopecia in the donors means their immune response may deviate from healthy people's.

What the library attached to individual cDNA molecules were unique molecular identifiers. TCRdb re-called the RACE reads through MiXCR, storing one row per CDR3 protein. The profile shows 84,000 or so distinct CDR3 sequences, about 10% of them singletons. This receptor was taken from a man in his forties with alopecia areata. Some clones in this sample may be carry-over from other donors' samples. The sequencing here drew on whole blood, taken in connection with sensitization to the hapten diphenylcyclopropenone (DPC). The J gene is TRBJ2-1, the V gene TRBV19; unclear D gene. The CDR3 loop is CASSIDRYYNEQFF. The CDR3 nucleotides are TGTGCCAGTAGTATAGACAGGTACTACAATGAGCAGTTCTTC.